This T cell receptor (beta chain) derives from a study of T-cell memory formation after mild COVID-19. Study at large: Largely donor-specific sequence clusters came from a couple of donors.

Broader study findings: Contracting CD4+ clones sat mainly in CM and EM; CD8+ in EMRA. CD4+ bias marked clones expanding day 15 to 37, unlike balanced contracting clones.

From 5'RACE with constant-segment primers came TCR alpha and TCR beta cDNA libraries that carried sample barcodes and UMIs. TCRdb redid the calling of the 5' RACE reads with MiXCR, one entry per CDR3 protein. The data show roughly 580,000 distinct CDR3 sequences, more than 15% seen once. Germline V CDR1 and CDR2: SNHLY, FYNNEI. The CDR3 consists of 14 residues. Trimming pared 5 bases from V and 1 base from J, leaving 9 bases between. This clonotype occurred a few times. Its antigen is unidentified. The chain uses TRBV2 and TRBJ1-5, with D maybe TRBD1 (5 bases). Material: PBMCs or a T cell subset sorted from them (not recorded which). The TCR sequence derives from an adult woman who had mild COVID-19 (a few samples of this study predate the infection). Cell type and time point are not known. CDR3 sequence: CASSPGLSNQPQHF. The CDR3 region has the DNA TGTGCCAGCAGTCCGGGACTGAGCAATCAGCCCCAGCATTTT.